This T cell receptor (beta chain) was sequenced in a study of shared clonotypes between healthy human individuals. Clones were read by immunoSEQ multiplex PCR, and TCRdb kept only the in-frame ones, dropping some. The sample records some 2.4 million clones, roughly 93% being singletons. Trimming left V 0 bases short and J 7 bases short, with 13 bases between. The CDR3 loop spans 15 amino acids. Per the germline V gene, CDR1 is SGHRS and CDR2 is YFSETQ. Sequencing was done on a sample of naive CD4+ T cells from PBMCs. As for subset: CD45RA+ positively selected. The V and J genes are TRBV5-1 and TRBJ1-4; D uncertain. The source of this sequence is a man between 18 and 29 years old in good health. Some clones in this sample may be carry-over from other donors' samples. The CDR3 loop is CASSLGAASSEKLFF. The CDR3 nucleotides are TGCGCCAGCAGCTTGGGGGCAGCCTCAAGTGAAAAACTGTTTTTT.